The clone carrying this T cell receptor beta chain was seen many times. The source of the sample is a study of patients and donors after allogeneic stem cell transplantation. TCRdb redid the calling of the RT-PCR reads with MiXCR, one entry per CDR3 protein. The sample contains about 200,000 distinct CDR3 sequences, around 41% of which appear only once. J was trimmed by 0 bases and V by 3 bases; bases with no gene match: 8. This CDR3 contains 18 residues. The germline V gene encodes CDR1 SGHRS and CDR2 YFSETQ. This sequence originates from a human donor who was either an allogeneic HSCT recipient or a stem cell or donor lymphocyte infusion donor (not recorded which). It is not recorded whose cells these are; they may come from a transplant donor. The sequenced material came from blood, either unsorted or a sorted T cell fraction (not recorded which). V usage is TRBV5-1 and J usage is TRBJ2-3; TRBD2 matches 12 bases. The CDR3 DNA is TGCGCCAGCAGCTCCATCGGGACTAGCGGGCCTAGCACAGATACGCAGTATTTT. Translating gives CASSSIGTSGPSTDTQYF.